These 21 T cell receptor beta chains share one sample of origin, sequenced in a study of blood T cell repertoires in COVID-19. Method: immunoSEQ multiplex PCR; TCRdb's copy keeps in-frame clones and lacks some. The sample records some 320,000 clones, roughly 91% being singletons. Specimen: PBMCs or T cells enriched from blood (not recorded which). These receptors originate from a woman between 45 and 65 years old who had been exposed to COVID-19.

This chain links TRBV2 with TRBJ1-5; TRBD1 matches at 8 bases. The germline CDR1 and CDR2 sequences are SNHLY and FYNNEI. The CDR3 contains 18 residues. V trimming: 7 bases; J trimming: 2 bases; junction bases outside the gene matches: 16. CDR3 nucleotide sequence: TGTGCCAGCAAAGAAAGGGGACAGGCAATTGAGGGCAATCAGCCCCAGCATTTT. Translating it yields CASKERGQAIEGNQPQHF.

This rearrangement joins TRBV5-1 to TRBJ2-3; the D gene is possibly TRBD1 (5 bases). Germline CDR1 is SGHRS and CDR2 is YFSETQ. This CDR3 spans 12 amino acids. The V gene lost 0 bases and the J gene lost 11 bases, with 10 bases spanning the gap. CDR3 coding DNA: TGCGCCAGCAGCTTGGAAGCAGGGAAGCAGTATTTT. It encodes CASSLEAGKQYF.

The chain links TRBV13 to TRBJ2-5, with 7 bases matching TRBD1. CDR3 length: 14 residues. Germline CDR1 is PRHDT and CDR2 is FYEKMQ (reference sequence). V was clipped by 5 bases and J by 4 bases; unmatched bases: 7. The CDR3 region has the DNA TGTGCCAGCAGCCAACAGGGGAGCCGAGAGACCCAGTACTTC. Residues: CASSQQGSRETQYF.

The chain recombines TRBV14 with TRBJ2-4, with D tentatively TRBD1 (6 bases). Germline lookup yields CDR1 SGHDN and CDR2 FVKESK. The CDR3 has 14 amino acids. Trimming pared 4 bases from V and 4 bases from J, leaving 11 bases between. The CDR3: CASSRRDTKNIQYF. CDR3 coding DNA: TGTGCCAGCAGCCGCCGGGACACAAAAAACATTCAGTACTTC.

The chain combines TRBV7-2 with TRBJ2-1, with TRBD2 identical over 7 bases. CDR1 is SGHTA, CDR2 FQGNSA, per germline. The CDR3 has 16 residues. With V trimmed by 6 bases and J by 6 bases, 14 bases remained unmatched. This CDR3 is CASSMKRGGGINEQFF. The DNA of the CDR3 is TGTGCCAGCAGTATGAAGCGGGGCGGAGGGATCAATGAGCAGTTCTTC.

This chain joins TRBV13 and TRBJ1-3; D is perhaps TRBD1 (6 bases). Germline V CDR1 and CDR2: PRHDT, FYEKMQ (reference sequence). The V and J ends lost 0 bases and 2 bases respectively, with 11 bases between them. The CDR3 runs 16 residues. The CDR3 DNA reads as TGTGCCAGCAGCTTAGGACAGGGCCAGGCTGGAAACACCATATATTTT. This translates into CASSLGQGQAGNTIYF.

The rearrangement links TRBV5-1 to TRBJ2-1; 11 bases are a match to TRBD2. Germline CDR1 and CDR2: SGHRS and YFSETQ. The V gene end was trimmed by 4 bases and the J gene end by 0 bases; junction bases not matched to a gene: 12. This CDR3 is built from 19 residues. The CDR3 nucleotides read TGCGCCAGCAGCCCCCGGCTAGCGGGGGGCTCGAGCTCCTACAATGAGCAGTTCTTC. This codes for CASSPRLAGGSSSYNEQFF.

The V and J genes are TRBV7-6 and TRBJ1-1, with D hard to call. V gave up 8 bases and J gave up 4 bases, with 17 bases separating them. The CDR3 runs to 14 residues. The germline V gene encodes CDR1 SGHVS and CDR2 FNYEAQ. The CDR3 DNA follows: TGTGCCAGCCGCGCAGCCGCCTCGGGCACTGAAGCTTTCTTT. Its protein is CASRAAASGTEAFF. Combining the CDR3 with reference TRBV7-6 and TRBJ1-1 gives the whole variable domain GAGVSQSPRYKVTKRGQDVALRCDPISGHVSLYWYRQALGQGPEFLTYFNYEAQQDKSGLPNDRFSAERPEGSISTLTIQRTEQRDSAMYRCASRAAASGTEAFFGQGTRLTVV.

The chain couples TRBV3-1 (or the pseudogene TRBV3-2) to TRBJ2-2, with 11 bases lining up with TRBD2. This CDR3 comprises 16 residues. V lost 1 base and J lost 6; bases outside the gene matches: 4. CDR1 and CDR2 from the germline V gene are LGHDT and YNNKEL (reference sequence). The CDR3 spells CASSQVVAGGPGELFF. CDR3 in DNA: TGTGCCAGCAGCCAAGTTGTAGCGGGGGGGCCCGGGGAGCTGTTTTTT.

The chain joins TRBV28 to TRBJ2-3; possible D gene TRBD2, 5 bases. The CDR3 contains 15 residues. Germline values: CDR1 MDHEN, CDR2 SYDVKM. V lost 6 bases to trimming and J lost 1 base, with 14 bases between them. As DNA, the CDR3 is TGTGCCAGCAGGTTTACGGGCGGGCGCACAGATACGCAGTATTTT. Amino acid sequence: CASRFTGGRTDTQYF.

The V gene is TRBV2, the J gene TRBJ1-2; maybe TRBD1 (6 bases). In germline, CDR1 is SNHLY, CDR2 FYNNEI. CDR3 length equals 15 residues. The germline V and J ends were trimmed by 7 bases and 7 bases, with 22 bases remaining between them. CDR3 nucleotides: TGTGCCAGCACGAATCGGGCAGGGGCATTTTCTGGCTACACCTTC. The encoded protein is CASTNRAGAFSGYTF.

The chain carries TRBV30 and TRBJ1-2; 7 nucleotides align to TRBD1. The germline CDR1 and CDR2 sequences are GTSNPN and SVGIG (reference sequence). CDR3 length: 13 amino acids. Trimming took 3 bases from V and 8 from J; bases not matched to a gene: 9. CDR3 sequence: CAWSGDRDLGYTF. Written as DNA, the CDR3 is TGTGCCTGGAGCGGTGACAGGGACCTCGGCTACACCTTC.

This clone occurred once. The genes are TRBV28 and TRBJ2-7; maybe TRBD1 (6 bases). The CDR3 spans 15 residues. Trimming pared 2 bases from V and 0 bases from J, leaving 11 bases between. The germline V gene encodes CDR1 MDHEN and CDR2 SYDVKM. CDR3 protein: CASSLEQGYSYEQYF. CDR3 DNA sequence: TGTGCCAGCAGTTTAGAACAGGGTTACTCCTACGAGCAGTACTTC.

The chain joins TRBV5-1 to TRBJ2-6; D remains ambiguous. This CDR3 is built from 12 residues. The germline V gene has CDR1 SGHRS and CDR2 YFSETQ. Trimming shortened V by 8 bases and J by 3 bases, and 6 bases separated the two germline ends. The CDR3: CARFYGANVLTF. CDR3 DNA sequence: TGCGCCAGGTTCTATGGGGCCAACGTCCTGACTTTC.

The chain combines TRBV5-1 with TRBJ2-3; D might be TRBD2 (5 bases). Per the germline V gene, CDR1 is SGHRS and CDR2 is YFSETQ. The ends were cut back, 4 bases at V and 4 bases at J, with 19 bases in the middle. The CDR3 sequence is 16 residues long. The chain's CDR3 is CASSPPSLLRPDTQYF. The CDR3, as DNA: TGCGCCAGCAGCCCTCCTAGCTTACTTCGGCCAGATACGCAGTATTTT.

In DNA form, the CDR3 reads TGTGCCAGCAGCTCCGCCCTAGGGGGGGATACTGAAGCTTTCTTT. It translates to CASSSALGGDTEAFF. The genes are TRBV7-9 and TRBJ1-1; D possibly corresponds to TRBD1 (6 bases). Trimming cost V 4 bases and J 5 bases, with 17 bases left between them. The CDR3 is 15 residues long. CDR1 and CDR2 (germline): SEHNR, FQNEAQ (reference sequence).

V gene TRBV2 combines with J gene TRBJ1-6; 7 bases align to TRBD1. CDR3 size: 14 residues. Trimming at V came to 6 bases and at J to 5 bases, leaving 4 bases not matched to a gene. CDR1 and CDR2 from the germline V gene are SNHLY and FYNNEI. The CDR3, as DNA: TGTGCCAGCAGGACAGGGCAGGATAATTCACCCCTCCACTTT. Protein sequence: CASRTGQDNSPLHF.

The V and J genes are TRBV28 and TRBJ1-6; 8 nucleotides agree with TRBD1. V gave up 4 bases and J gave up 7 bases; unmatched junction bases: 3. The CDR3 runs 14 residues. Germline V gene lookup returns CDR1 MDHEN and CDR2 SYDVKM. The CDR3 nucleotides are TGTGCCAGCAGTTCGACAGGGGAAAATTCACCCCTCCACTTT. This sequence encodes CASSSTGENSPLHF.

This rearrangement joins TRBV3-1 (or the pseudogene TRBV3-2) to TRBJ1-1, with D possibly matching TRBD1 (5 bases). V lost 0 bases, J lost 6 bases, and 14 bases lay in between. CDR3 size: 15 residues. Germline V gives CDR1 LGHDT, CDR2 YNNKEL (reference sequence). In nucleotides, the CDR3 is TGTGCCAGCAGCCAAGATGGGGCAGCGGGGGCTGAAGCTTTCTTT. Translation gives CASSQDGAAGAEAFF.

V is TRBV3-1 (or the pseudogene TRBV3-2) and J is TRBJ2-1; 10 bases align to TRBD1. V lost 3 bases to trimming and J lost 6 bases; unmatched junction nucleotides: 11. The CDR3 is 17 residues long. Germline-derived CDR1 and CDR2 are LGHDT and YNNKEL (reference sequence). This chain's CDR3 is CASSQAFGTGVGNEQFF. CDR3 DNA: TGTGCCAGCAGCCAGGCATTCGGGACAGGGGTTGGCAATGAGCAGTTCTTC.

The CDR3 DNA reads as TGTGCCAGCAGTGAATCGTGGATGGGCTCCGGGGAGCTGTTTTTT. Protein product: CASSESWMGSGELFF. The chain couples TRBV2 to TRBJ2-2, with D hard to call. CDR3 length: 15 amino acids. Per the germline V gene, CDR1 is SNHLY and CDR2 is FYNNEI. Trimming shortened V by 2 bases and J by 6 bases, and 13 bases separated the two germline ends.